This is a list of T cell receptor beta chains from one sample in a study of identical twins. TCRdb passed the 5' RACE reads through MiXCR, listing each CDR3 protein once. This sample has 1.5 million or so distinct CDR3 sequences, with roughly 35% found just once. Sequenced input: cord blood. These receptors were obtained from a newborn girl in good health. Both conserved end residues are part of each CDR3. Fields, in order: D gene, clone size, J gene, V gene, CDR3 DNA, CDR3 protein. The D gene is left open where the match is weak. Size values are once, few and many counts, or a class for expanded clones, and some rows have none.

d_call: -; clone_size: few; j_call: TRBJ2-3; v_call: TRBV5-1; cdr3_nt: TGCGCCAGCAGCTTGGCTTTCGATGGACCATTAGATACGCAGTATTTT; cdr3_aa: CASSLAFDGPLDTQYF
d_call: -; clone_size: few; j_call: TRBJ2-1; v_call: TRBV6-1; cdr3_nt: TGTGCCAGCAGTGTATTCAATGAGCAGTTCTTC; cdr3_aa: CASSVFNEQFF
d_call: TRBD1; clone_size: -; j_call: TRBJ2-6; v_call: TRBV28; cdr3_nt: TGTGCCAGCAGTGGGACAGGGGCGGCTGGGGCCAACGTCCTGACTTTC; cdr3_aa: CASSGTGAAGANVLTF
d_call: -; clone_size: many; j_call: TRBJ1-2; v_call: TRBV28; cdr3_nt: TGTGCCAGCAGTTATGACAGGTGGTATGGCTACACCTTC; cdr3_aa: CASSYDRWYGYTF
d_call: -; clone_size: few; j_call: TRBJ2-3; v_call: TRBV20-1; cdr3_nt: TGCAGTGCTAGTCGAGCCGCGACGCAGTATTTT; cdr3_aa: CSASRAATQYF
d_call: -; clone_size: few; j_call: TRBJ2-5; v_call: TRBV29-1; cdr3_nt: TGCAGCGTTGTAACCGGGATCCCAAGAGAGACCCAGTACTTC; cdr3_aa: CSVVTGIPRETQYF
d_call: TRBD1; clone_size: -; j_call: TRBJ1-1; v_call: TRBV20-1; cdr3_nt: TGCAGTGCTAGAGCATTAACAGGGGACGGAACTGAAGCTTTCTTT; cdr3_aa: CSARALTGDGTEAFF
d_call: -; clone_size: few; j_call: TRBJ1-2; v_call: TRBV4-1; cdr3_nt: TGCGCCAGCAGCCAAGAGGCCGGGGCCCTTTATGGCTACACCTTC; cdr3_aa: CASSQEAGALYGYTF
d_call: TRBD2; clone_size: -; j_call: TRBJ2-7; v_call: TRBV18; cdr3_nt: TGTGCCCCCTCCAGAGCGGGAGGTCACGAGCAGTACTTC; cdr3_aa: CAPSRAGGHEQYF
d_call: -; clone_size: few; j_call: TRBJ1-4; v_call: TRBV12-3/TRBV12-4; cdr3_nt: TGTGCCAGCAGTTTAGGAGAAAACACCATTAATGAAAAACTGTTTTTT; cdr3_aa: CASSLGENTINEKLFF
d_call: TRBD2; clone_size: -; j_call: TRBJ2-5; v_call: TRBV20-1; cdr3_nt: TGCAGTGCTAGAGGGGGGACTATTGATGAGCAGTACTTC; cdr3_aa: CSARGGTIDEQYF
d_call: TRBD2; clone_size: few; j_call: TRBJ2-1; v_call: TRBV5-6; cdr3_nt: TGCGCCAGCAGCTTTGGACTAGCGGGTACCAATGAGCAGTTCTTC; cdr3_aa: CASSFGLAGTNEQFF
d_call: TRBD2; clone_size: -; j_call: TRBJ2-5; v_call: TRBV10-3; cdr3_nt: TGTGCCATCAGCCTACTAGCGGGGGTCCAAGAGACCCAGTACTTC; cdr3_aa: CAISLLAGVQETQYF
d_call: -; clone_size: -; j_call: TRBJ2-3; v_call: TRBV4-1; cdr3_nt: TGCGCCAGCAGCCAAGCTGCCAGGGTGGATGGAGATACGCAGTATTTT; cdr3_aa: CASSQAARVDGDTQYF
d_call: TRBD1; clone_size: many; j_call: TRBJ2-7; v_call: TRBV6-5; cdr3_nt: TGTGCCAGCAGTCGGACAGGGCGCTACGAGCAGTACTTC; cdr3_aa: CASSRTGRYEQYF
d_call: TRBD1; clone_size: once; j_call: TRBJ1-2; v_call: TRBV5-6; cdr3_nt: TGTGCCAGCAGTTTCGAAGGGACAGGGGACGATGGCTACACCTTC; cdr3_aa: CASSFEGTGDDGYTF
d_call: -; clone_size: -; j_call: TRBJ1-4; v_call: TRBV12-3/TRBV12-4; cdr3_nt: TGTGCCAGCAGTTTACGAGGGACATTCGAAAAACTGTTTTTT; cdr3_aa: CASSLRGTFEKLFF
d_call: TRBD2; clone_size: -; j_call: TRBJ2-3; v_call: TRBV7-2; cdr3_nt: TGTGCCAGCAGCGTCCGACTAGCGGGAGCCACAGATATGCAGTATTTT; cdr3_aa: CASSVRLAGATDMQYF
d_call: TRBD1; clone_size: -; j_call: TRBJ2-7; v_call: TRBV27; cdr3_nt: TGTGCCAGCAGTTTTAGGGGACAGGGCGAGCAGTACTTC; cdr3_aa: CASSFRGQGEQYF
d_call: TRBD2; clone_size: -; j_call: TRBJ2-4; v_call: TRBV28; cdr3_nt: TGTGCCAGCAGTCCCGGACTAGCGGGAGGGAGAGGTGGAAACATTCAGTACTTC; cdr3_aa: CASSPGLAGGRGGNIQYF
d_call: -; clone_size: -; j_call: TRBJ2-3; v_call: TRBV10-3; cdr3_nt: TGTGCCATCAGTGCTGCCGGGAGCGGTACAGATACGCAGTATTTT; cdr3_aa: CAISAAGSGTDTQYF
d_call: TRBD2; clone_size: -; j_call: TRBJ2-1; v_call: TRBV25-1; cdr3_nt: TGTGCCAGCAGTGAAGGGACTAGCGTTTGGTACGAGCAGTTCTTC; cdr3_aa: CASSEGTSVWYEQFF
d_call: TRBD1; clone_size: -; j_call: TRBJ2-7; v_call: TRBV7-9; cdr3_nt: TGTGCCAGCAGCTCTTCGGGACAGTCACACTACGAGCAGTACTTC; cdr3_aa: CASSSSGQSHYEQYF
d_call: TRBD2; clone_size: -; j_call: TRBJ2-1; v_call: TRBV11-2; cdr3_nt: TGTGCCAGCAGCTTAGTAGCTAGCGGGGGACAGCAGTTCTTC; cdr3_aa: CASSLVASGGQQFF
d_call: -; clone_size: -; j_call: TRBJ1-5; v_call: TRBV7-2; cdr3_nt: TGTGCCAGCAGCTTAAGGAGTCTTAGCAATCAGCCCCAGCATTTT; cdr3_aa: CASSLRSLSNQPQHF
d_call: -; clone_size: -; j_call: TRBJ1-2; v_call: TRBV28; cdr3_nt: TGTGCCAGCAGTTTGGGGAACAGGATCTATGGCTACACCTTC; cdr3_aa: CASSLGNRIYGYTF
d_call: -; clone_size: few; j_call: TRBJ2-3; v_call: TRBV3-1; cdr3_nt: TGTGCCAGCAGCCAAGATCGGGGGCTCACAGATACGCAGTATTTT; cdr3_aa: CASSQDRGLTDTQYF
d_call: TRBD1; clone_size: few; j_call: TRBJ1-2; v_call: TRBV6-5; cdr3_nt: TGTGCCAGCAGTTACCGGGTTGACAGGGACCCCTATGGCTACACCTTC; cdr3_aa: CASSYRVDRDPYGYTF